The 26 T cell receptor beta chains below come from one sample, sequenced in a study of cytomegalovirus exposure and HLA in healthy donors. The table came from immunoSEQ multiplex PCR; TCRdb's copy has only in-frame clones and leaves some out. The sample yields tens of thousands of clones, 84% seen once. Sequencing input: PBMCs. The receptors derive from a woman between 18 and 29 years old in good health and CMV-seropositive.

The chain uses TRBV13 and TRBJ2-5; D possibly corresponds to TRBD2 (6 bases). V lost 2 bases to trimming and J lost 7 bases, with 17 bases between them. The CDR3 totals 15 residues. In germline, CDR1 is PRHDT, CDR2 FYEKMQ (reference sequence). The CDR3 reads CASSLSPGRSGTQYF. The CDR3 nucleotides are TGTGCCAGCAGCTTAAGCCCGGGGAGGTCGGGGACCCAGTACTTC.

The rearrangement links TRBV23-1 to TRBJ1-1; no clear D gene. TRBV23-1 is filed as an ORF, its function uncertain. The V end was cut by 0 bases, the J end by 3 bases, with 20 bases between. This CDR3 spans 18 amino acids. The CDR3 coding sequence is TGCGCCAGCAGTCAATCGCCCTCCTTACGCTCAACTTACACTGAAGCTTTCTTT. This gives the protein CASSQSPSLRSTYTEAFF.

J is TRBJ1-5 and V is TRBV10-3; 7 bases fit TRBD1. CDR3 length: 17 residues. Unmatched junction bases numbered 12, after V lost 0 bases and J lost 7 bases. The germline CDR1 and CDR2 sequences are ENHRY and SYGVKD. The CDR3 DNA is TGTGCCATCAGTGAGTCTATCGGGACAGAGGATAGGCAGCCCCAGCATTTT. Encoded protein: CAISESIGTEDRQPQHF.

The chain employs TRBV13 and TRBJ1-2; 7 positions match TRBD1. J gave up 1 base and V 5 bases, and 4 bases lay outside the gene matches. Germline V gene lookup returns CDR1 PRHDT and CDR2 FYEKMQ (reference sequence). The CDR3 totals 14 residues. The CDR3 loop is CASSLGQVNYGYTF. The CDR3 DNA sequence: TGTGCCAGCAGCCTCGGACAGGTTAACTATGGCTACACCTTC.

As DNA, the CDR3 is TGCGCCAGCAGTCAATCGATACGGGGCCAAGAGACCCAGTACTTC. It specifies CASSQSIRGQETQYF. The J gene is TRBJ2-5, the V gene TRBV23-1; a possible D gene is TRBD2 (5 bases). TRBV23-1 is an open reading frame whose function is uncertain. Deletions cut 0 bases from V and 1 base from J, with 9 bases between. This CDR3 is 15 amino acids long.

The V and J genes are TRBV7-9 and TRBJ1-4, with 7 positions matching TRBD1. J gave up 5 bases and V 5 bases, and 11 bases lay outside the gene matches. CDR1 is SEHNR, CDR2 FQNEAQ, per germline (reference sequence). CDR3 size: 16 residues. CDR3 DNA: TGTGCCAGCAGCCCTTGGGGACAGCGGATAAATGAAAAACTGTTTTTT. Residues: CASSPWGQRINEKLFF.

This clone was recorded once. J is TRBJ2-7 and V is TRBV7-2; the match to TRBD2 covers 12 bases. After removal of 5 bases from V and 4 bases from J, the junction contained 15 bases not matched to a gene. CDR1 and CDR2 from the germline V gene are SGHTA and FQGNSA. The CDR3 consists of 18 residues. As DNA, the CDR3 is TGTGCCAGCAGCCCCACGCTGGGGTCTAGCGGGGGGGCTTACGAGCAGTACTTC. Its protein product is CASSPTLGSSGGAYEQYF.

The V call is TRBV27, the J call TRBJ2-7; D remains unclear. This CDR3 region has 16 residues. The V gene lost 3 bases and the J gene lost 2 bases, with 17 bases spanning the gap. The germline V gene encodes CDR1 MNHEY and CDR2 SMNVEV (reference sequence). In nucleotides, the CDR3 is TGTGCCAGCAGTTTGCAAGTCCCAGGTCGTCCCTACGAGCAGTACTTC. Protein sequence: CASSLQVPGRPYEQYF.

The CDR3 sequence: CASSEGGTLARQFF. The CDR3 coding sequence is TGTGCCAGCAGTGAAGGGGGCACGCTAGCGAGGCAGTTCTTC. This chain joins TRBV6-1 and TRBJ2-1; possibly TRBD2 for D (6 bases). Germline V CDR1 and CDR2: MNHNS, SASEGT. V lost 1 base to trimming and J lost 12 bases, with 16 bases between them. The length of the CDR3 is 14 residues.

The chain is built from TRBV27 and TRBJ2-7, with 9 bases identical to TRBD2. The CDR3 contains 15 residues. CDR1 MNHEY and CDR2 SMNVEV come from the germline V gene (reference sequence). After removal of 3 bases from V and 5 bases from J, the junction contained 8 bases not matched to a gene. The CDR3 spells CASSLSSGGIDEQYF. CDR3 coding DNA: TGTGCCAGCAGTTTGTCCAGCGGGGGGATAGACGAGCAGTACTTC.

This clone was seen only a few times. The J gene is TRBJ1-2, the V gene TRBV6-5; a possible D gene is TRBD1 (6 bases). Germline CDR1 is MNHEY and CDR2 is SVGAGI. The CDR3 spans 13 residues. With 7 bases removed from V and 7 bases from J, the gap between germline ends came to 16 bases. CDR3 loop: CASTAGARAGYTF. The CDR3 bases are TGTGCCAGCACGGCAGGGGCGCGGGCTGGCTACACCTTC.

CDR3 sequence (DNA): TGTGCCAGCTCGGAATCCGCGACAGGAACCTACGAGCAGTACTTC. It codes for CASSESATGTYEQYF. The rearrangement joins TRBV18 to TRBJ2-7; a possible D gene is TRBD1 (6 bases). The CDR3 runs 15 residues. Germline V gene sequence: CDR1 KGHSH, CDR2 LQKENI. Trimming pared 6 bases from V and 2 bases from J, leaving 17 bases between.

This chain uses TRBV5-5 with TRBJ2-2; 9 positions agree with TRBD2. This CDR3 comprises 17 residues. V lost 2 bases, J lost 4 bases, and 9 bases stayed unmatched. Germline V lookup: CDR1 SGHKS, CDR2 YYEKEE (reference sequence). The CDR3 is CASSFRSGGIGTGELFF. CDR3 in DNA: TGTGCCAGCAGCTTCCGTAGCGGGGGTATTGGCACCGGGGAGCTGTTTTTT.

This chain connects TRBV2 to TRBJ2-1; D perhaps matches TRBD1 (7 bases). The CDR3 is 13 amino acids. V shed 4 bases and J shed 6 bases, with 10 bases lying between them. The V gene's germline CDR1 is SNHLY and CDR2 FYNNEI. The chain's CDR3 is CASSGQGGNEQFF. CDR3 coding DNA: TGTGCCAGCAGTGGACAGGGAGGCAATGAGCAGTTCTTC. Full variable domain (missing parts from reference TRBV2 and TRBJ2-1): EPEVTQTPSHQVTQMGQEVILRCVPISNHLYFYWYRQILGQKVEFLVSFYNNEISEKSEIFDDQFSVERPDGSNFTLKIRSTKLEDSAMYFCASSGQGGNEQFFGPGTRLTVL.

This clone has just a few counts. The rearrangement links TRBV7-3 to TRBJ2-1; TRBD1 is a possible D gene (5 bases). Germline V gene data show CDR1 as SGHTA and CDR2 as FQGTGA. The CDR3 is 14 residues long. Between the trimmed V and J ends, which lost 4 bases and 4 bases, there was a span of 11 bases. This chain's CDR3 is CASSSATGYNEQFF. The CDR3 DNA follows: TGTGCCAGCAGCTCAGCTACAGGATACAATGAGCAGTTCTTC.

The V call is TRBV27, the J call TRBJ1-1; D not certain. CDR3 size: 13 residues. Germline assignment: CDR1 MNHEY and CDR2 SMNVEV (reference sequence). The V and J ends lost 2 bases and 5 bases respectively, with 9 bases between them. The CDR3 region has the DNA TGTGCCAGCAGTTTAAAGTCGAGGACTGAAGCTTTCTTT. Translating gives CASSLKSRTEAFF.

This clone has just one count. V usage is TRBV11-1 and J usage is TRBJ2-5; a weak D match, TRBD1 (6 bases). The CDR3 has 13 residues. The ends were cut back, 3 bases at V and 5 bases at J, with 10 bases in the middle. The V gene's germline CDR1 is SGHAT and CDR2 FQDESV (reference sequence). CDR3 bases: TGTGCCAGCAGCTTTCCAGGGGATGAGACCCAGTACTTC. As protein: CASSFPGDETQYF.

The V gene is TRBV18, the J gene TRBJ1-3; tentatively, D is TRBD1 (6 bases). V lost 2 bases, J lost 2 bases, and 10 bases lay in between. CDR3 length: 15 residues. Germline V gives CDR1 KGHSH, CDR2 LQKENI. CDR3 sequence reads: CASSPTGITGNTIYF. As DNA, the CDR3 is TGTGCCAGCTCACCAACAGGGATCACTGGAAACACCATATATTTT.

CDR3 bases: TGCAGCGTTGTAGGACACCTGAACACTGAAGCTTTCTTT. As protein: CSVVGHLNTEAFF. This chain joins TRBV29-1 and TRBJ1-1, with a possible D match to TRBD1 (5 bases). This CDR3 contains 13 residues. V gave up 4 bases and J gave up 0 bases, with 9 bases separating them. Looked up from germline, CDR1 is SQVTM and CDR2 is ANQGSEA.

V gene TRBV7-6 combines with J gene TRBJ1-1, with TRBD1 as a possible D gene (5 bases). The CDR3 is 15 residues long. Germline assignment: CDR1 SGHVS and CDR2 FNYEAQ. Trimming shortened V by 2 bases and J by 2 bases, and 12 bases separated the two germline ends. The CDR3 DNA is TGTGCCAGCAGCTTACATGCGGGGGACAACACTGAAGCTTTCTTT. It specifies CASSLHAGDNTEAFF.

The chain recombines TRBV2 with TRBJ1-2; D is uncertain. The CDR3 length is 13 residues. Germline V gene sequence: CDR1 SNHLY, CDR2 FYNNEI. The germline V and J ends were trimmed by 2 bases and 9 bases, with 13 bases remaining between them. CDR3 nucleotide sequence: TGTGCCAGCAGTGAACAGACCGCCGGGAGCTACACCTTC. It yields the protein CASSEQTAGSYTF.

The chain couples TRBV28 to TRBJ2-3; 7 bases match TRBD1. The CDR3 has 17 amino acids. After removal of 7 bases from V and 0 bases from J, the junction contained 13 bases not matched to a gene. Per the germline V gene, CDR1 is MDHEN and CDR2 is SYDVKM. CDR3 residues: CASISRSRDSSTDTQYF. CDR3 DNA: TGTGCCAGCATTTCACGAAGCCGGGACAGTAGCACAGATACGCAGTATTTT.

The CDR3 sequence: CASSSLGENYYEQYF. Here the CDR3 DNA reads TGCGCCAGCAGTTCCCTAGGGGAAAATTACTACGAGCAGTACTTC. The chain employs TRBV5-1 and TRBJ2-7, with TRBD1 as a possible D gene (5 bases). This CDR3 has 15 amino acids. V was cut by 5 bases and J by 3 bases, with 18 bases left in between. Germline CDR1 SGHRS, CDR2 YFSETQ.

V is TRBV5-6 and J is TRBJ1-1; tentatively, D is TRBD1 (5 bases). V was cut by 4 bases and J by 1 base, with 17 bases left in between. CDR1 SGHDT and CDR2 YYEEEE come from the germline V gene. The CDR3 consists of 16 residues. This chain's CDR3 is CASSPGGPPQNTEAFF. For the CDR3, the DNA is TGTGCCAGCAGCCCGGGGGGACCACCGCAGAACACTGAAGCTTTCTTT.

The chain uses TRBV28 and TRBJ1-4, with 8 bases lining up with TRBD1. CDR1 and CDR2 (germline): MDHEN, SYDVKM. This CDR3 contains 17 residues. Trimming removed 2 bases from V and 5 bases from J; junction bases left unmatched: 10. As DNA, the CDR3 is TGTGCCAGCAGTTTAGGTGTCCAGACAGGGGAGAATGAAAAACTGTTTTTT. Translation: CASSLGVQTGENEKLFF.

The rearrangement links TRBV7-6 to TRBJ2-5; 9 bases are a match to TRBD2. With V trimmed by 1 base and J by 5 bases, 5 bases remained unmatched. The length of the CDR3 is 15 residues. Germline V gene lookup returns CDR1 SGHVS and CDR2 FNYEAQ. CDR3 bases: TGTGCCAGCAGCTTAGGCGGGGGGGCATTGGAGACCCAGTACTTC. Translated: CASSLGGGALETQYF. Full variable domain (missing parts from reference TRBV7-6 and TRBJ2-5): GAGVSQSPRYKVTKRGQDVALRCDPISGHVSLYWYRQALGQGPEFLTYFNYEAQQDKSGLPNDRFSAERPEGSISTLTIQRTEQRDSAMYRCASSLGGGALETQYFGPGTRLLVL.